The rows below give T cell receptor beta chains drawn from one sample of a study of early T cells in non-severe SARS-CoV-2 infection. TCRdb ran MiXCR on the 5' RACE reads and lists one entry per CDR3 protein. The top ten clones hold roughly 0.6% of a sample with 70,000 to 95,000 distinct CDR3 sequences, roughly 15% of them seen once. The sequenced material came from whole blood. The source is an adult who was a healthcare worker with PCR-confirmed SARS-CoV-2 infection or an uninfected control (not recorded which). The CDR3 runs from the conserved cysteine through the conserved F or W. D genes are given only for firm matches. Expanded clones get a size class; other rows say once, few or many, or leave the size out.

d_call j_call v_call clone_size cdr3_nt cdr3_aa
NA TRBJ2-1 TRBV12-3/TRBV12-4 NA TGTGCCAGCAGTTTTAGGTATGAGCAGTTCTTC CASSFRYEQFF
NA TRBJ1-2 TRBV28 few TGTGCCAGCAGTTTTGTCGGGCAAGGTTACACCTTC CASSFVGQGYTF
NA TRBJ2-3 TRBV7-9 NA TGTGCCAGCAGTAAGGAGTTCACAGATACGCAGTATTTT CASSKEFTDTQYF
NA TRBJ2-5 TRBV5-1 few TGCGCCAGCAGCTTGGTAGCATCGGCAGGGGGGACAAGAGAGACCCAGTACTTC CASSLVASAGGTRETQYF
TRBD1 TRBJ1-5 TRBV30 few TGTGCCTGGAGCCCGGGACAGGGTGGTCAGCCCCAGCATTTT CAWSPGQGGQPQHF
NA TRBJ1-1 TRBV29-1 NA TGCAGCGTTGACGCCACAACCACTAACACTGAAGCTTTCTTT CSVDATTTNTEAFF
NA TRBJ1-1 TRBV2 NA TGTGCCAGCAGTGAAGCTCTGGGGGGTCCCACTGAAGCTTTCTTT CASSEALGGPTEAFF
NA TRBJ2-5 TRBV29-1 NA TGCAGCGTTCGTGAGGGGCCGGGGACCCAGTACTTC CSVREGPGTQYF
NA TRBJ1-1 TRBV2 few TGTGCCAGCAGTGATTGGCAGGGCACAAAGGCTTTCTTT CASSDWQGTKAFF
NA TRBJ1-2 TRBV7-8 many TGTGCCAGCAGCTTAAAACAGGGCTATGGCTACACCTTC CASSLKQGYGYTF
NA TRBJ1-2 TRBV10-3 many TGTGCCATCAGTGAAGAAGGGTTGAATGGCTACACCTTC CAISEEGLNGYTF
TRBD2 TRBJ2-1 TRBV4-1 few TGCGCCAGCAGCCACCCAGGGACTAGCGGGGCCAATGAGCAGTTCTTC CASSHPGTSGANEQFF
TRBD1 TRBJ1-2 TRBV2 few TGTGCCAGCAGTTCCCGACAGGGATCCACCTTC CASSSRQGSTF
NA TRBJ2-3 TRBV6-6 few TGTGCCAGCAGTTACTCGTCTGCCGGGGGCACAGATACGCAGTATTTT CASSYSSAGGTDTQYF
TRBD1 TRBJ1-1 TRBV6-1 few TGTGCCAGCACCCGGGACAGGGGAATCACTGAAGCTTTCTTT CASTRDRGITEAFF
NA TRBJ2-5 TRBV19 few TGTGCCAGTCAGAATCCGGGCGGGCAGACCCAGTACTTC CASQNPGGQTQYF
NA TRBJ2-4 TRBV11-2 NA TGTGCCAGCAGCTTGGTGGGGCAGATTATAGCCAAAAACATTCAGTACTTC CASSLVGQIIAKNIQYF
TRBD1 TRBJ2-5 TRBV7-2 many TGTGCCAGCAGCTTAGGAAGGGACAGGGGAGAGACCCAGTACTTC CASSLGRDRGETQYF
NA TRBJ2-2 TRBV4-2 few TGTGCCAGCAGCCAATACACCGGGGAGCTGTTTTTT CASSQYTGELFF